The rows below give T cell receptor beta chains drawn from one sample of a study of metastatic and nonmetastatic thyroid tumors. TCRdb ran MiXCR on the PCR reads. In the table there are about 16,000 clones, 30% to 40% of which are singletons. The sequenced sample consisted of blood. Receptor source: a female donor with papillary thyroid cancer or a benign thyroid nodule (not recorded which). Some clones in this sample may be carry-over from other donors' samples. Each CDR3 is given with its conserved first and last residue. A D gene is named only where the DNA matches it firmly. Clone size is shown for a subset of rows, as once, few, many or a class of expanded clone.

clone_size	v_call	j_call	d_call	cdr3_aa	cdr3_nt
many	TRBV4-2	TRBJ2-2	-	CASSQEGGAGGELFF	TGTGCCAGCAGCCAAGAAGGCGGGGCCGGCGGGGAGCTGTTTTTT
-	TRBV12-5	TRBJ2-3	-	CASGLGGLARKDTQYF	TGTGCTAGTGGTTTGGGGGGACTGGCTAGAAAAGATACGCAGTATTTT
-	TRBV30	TRBJ1-4	-	CASSGGSRRLFF	TGTGCCTCCAGTGGCGGAAGTCGTCGACTGTTTTTT
-	TRBV20-1	TRBJ2-7	TRBD1	CSAKQGTYEQYF	TGCAGTGCGAAACAGGGGACGTACGAGCAGTACTTC
many	TRBV20-1	TRBJ2-5	TRBD1	CSARDLTGAGETQYF	TGCAGTGCTAGAGATCTGACAGGGGCCGGGGAGACCCAGTACTTC
medium-sized	TRBV11-2	TRBJ2-1	-	CASSSDSYNEQFF	TGTGCCAGCAGCTCGGACAGTTACAATGAGCAGTTCTTC
medium-sized	TRBV6-1	TRBJ1-3	-	CASRQYRNTIYF	TGTGCCAGCAGGCAGTACCGAAACACCATATATTTT
medium-sized	TRBV7-9	TRBJ2-7	-	CASSHFDRIEQYF	TGTGCCAGCAGCCATTTCGACAGGATCGAGCAGTACTTC
few	TRBV5-1	TRBJ2-2	-	CASSLEGSANTGELFF	TGCGCCAGCAGCTTGGAAGGTAGCGCGAACACCGGGGAGCTGTTTTTT
many	TRBV3-1	TRBJ1-1	-	CASSSEGLDTEAFF	TGTGCCAGCAGTTCGGAGGGGTTGGACACTGAAGCTTTCTTT
-	TRBV2	TRBJ2-2	TRBD2	CASSERSGGGGGELFF	TGTGCCAGCAGTGAAAGGAGCGGGGGCGGTGGCGGGGAGCTGTTTTTT
few	TRBV2	TRBJ1-2	TRBD1	CASSESGTVYGYTF	TGTGCCAGCAGTGAAAGTGGGACAGTCTATGGCTACACCTTC
-	TRBV14	TRBJ2-7	-	CASSQGQGRPKNYEQYF	TGTGCCAGCAGCCAAGGTCAGGGGCGGCCTAAGAACTACGAGCAGTACTTC
few	TRBV27	TRBJ1-5	-	CASSPEVGLNNQPQHF	TGTGCCAGCAGCCCCGAGGTTGGACTGAACAATCAGCCCCAGCATTTT
medium-sized	TRBV30	TRBJ1-5	TRBD1	CAWSGQGGQPQHF	TGTGCCTGGAGCGGACAGGGCGGTCAGCCCCAGCATTTT
medium-sized	TRBV6-2/TRBV6-3	TRBJ1-5	-	CASRGTFSTSQHF	TGTGCCAGCAGAGGGACTTTCTCAACGTCCCAGCATTTT
-	TRBV5-1	TRBJ2-7	TRBD1	CASSSTGGTGYEQYF	TGCGCCAGCAGCTCAACAGGGGGCACAGGCTACGAGCAGTACTTC
medium-sized	TRBV7-6	TRBJ2-1	-	CASSLAGGYNEQFF	TGTGCCAGCAGCTTAGCGGGGGGTTACAATGAGCAGTTCTTC
many	TRBV18	TRBJ2-3	-	CASSPPFGRQGGDTQYF	TGTGCCAGCTCACCACCTTTTGGAAGGCAGGGAGGAGATACGCAGTATTTT
medium-sized	TRBV9	TRBJ1-2	-	CASSANYGYTF	TGTGCCAGCAGCGCTAACTATGGCTACACCTTC
few	TRBV2	TRBJ1-5	TRBD1	CASRRGQVGNQPQHF	TGTGCCAGCAGGAGGGGGCAGGTTGGCAATCAGCCCCAGCATTTT
-	TRBV30	TRBJ1-5	-	CAWSRGHQPQHF	TGTGCCTGGAGTAGAGGGCATCAGCCCCAGCATTTT
once	TRBV3-1	TRBJ1-1	-	CASRLAAGEWTEAFF	TGTGCCAGCAGGCTAGCGGCAGGGGAATGGACTGAAGCTTTCTTT
-	TRBV9	TRBJ1-2	-	CAISVADGTYYGYTF	TGTGCCATCAGCGTAGCCGATGGGACCTACTACGGCTACACCTTC
medium-sized	TRBV7-8	TRBJ2-1	-	CASSLLGAKGGHNEQFF	TGTGCCAGCAGCTTATTGGGGGCCAAGGGGGGACACAATGAGCAGTTCTTC
-	TRBV5-1	TRBJ2-7	-	CASSPTPFTYEQYF	TGCGCCAGCAGCCCGACCCCCTTTACCTACGAGCAGTACTTC
few	TRBV6-2/TRBV6-3	TRBJ1-5	-	CASSSWVVRLGGQPQHF	TGTGCCAGCAGTTCGTGGGTGGTAAGGCTGGGGGGTCAGCCCCAGCATTTT
many	TRBV10-3	TRBJ1-3	-	CAISDGQGGDTIYF	TGTGCCATCAGTGACGGGCAGGGCGGGGACACCATATATTTT
-	TRBV11-2	TRBJ2-1	-	CASSLSPGTPDHDEQFF	TGTGCCAGCAGCCTCTCCCCCGGGACTCCCGATCATGATGAGCAGTTCTTC
-	TRBV20-1	TRBJ2-7	TRBD2	CSARKGLAASYEQYF	TGCAGTGCTAGAAAAGGACTAGCGGCTTCCTACGAGCAGTACTTC
many	TRBV5-4	TRBJ2-1	-	CASSIGLASYNEQFF	TGTGCCAGCAGCATTGGTCTGGCCAGCTACAATGAGCAGTTCTTC
medium-sized	TRBV27	TRBJ1-3	-	CASSPRQGTPGNTIYF	TGTGCCAGCAGTCCTCGTCAGGGGACCCCCGGAAACACCATATATTTT
medium-sized	TRBV27	TRBJ2-7	TRBD1	CATSGTGTSEQYF	TGTGCCACCTCCGGGACAGGGACGAGCGAGCAGTACTTC
medium-sized	TRBV6-1	TRBJ2-6	TRBD1	CASIQGQGAPGANVLTF	TGTGCCAGCATCCAGGGACAGGGGGCGCCGGGGGCCAACGTCCTGACTTTC
once	TRBV3-1	TRBJ1-3	-	CASIASRQCPGNTIYF	TGTGCCAGCATCGCAAGCCGACAGTGCCCTGGAAACACCATATATTTT
few	TRBV6-2/TRBV6-3	TRBJ1-2	-	CASIPLGRVDGYTF	TGTGCCAGCATCCCGCTGGGCAGGGTCGACGGCTACACCTTC
-	TRBV5-1	TRBJ2-2	TRBD1	CASRPRTGANTGERFF	TGTGCCAGCAGGCCACGGACAGGAGCCAACACAGGGGAGCGGTTTTTT
many	TRBV2	TRBJ2-1	TRBD2	CASSEGWASGGNEQFF	TGTGCCAGCAGTGAAGGTTGGGCTAGCGGGGGGAATGAGCAGTTCTTC
many	TRBV7-7	TRBJ2-3	TRBD1	CASSADRDTDTQYF	TGTGCTAGCAGCGCGGACAGGGACACAGATACGCAGTATTTT
many	TRBV3-1	TRBJ1-1	TRBD1	CASSQEGTGEAFF	TGTGCCAGCAGCCAAGAGGGGACAGGGGAAGCTTTCTTT
-	TRBV6-2/TRBV6-3	TRBJ2-2	-	CASSYVGANTGELFF	TGTGCCAGCAGTTACGTGGGCGCGAACACCGGGGAGCTGTTTTTT